Presented here are 24 T cell receptor beta chains from one specimen sequenced in a study of T cell changes during pregnancy in multiple sclerosis. The method was immunoSEQ multiplex PCR; TCRdb's version includes in-frame clones alone and lacks a portion of them. This table holds about 72,000 clones, 75% to 95% found once. Source: peripheral blood, taken in the third trimester of pregnancy. The origin of the receptors is a female donor in good health, enrolled as a control in a pregnancy study.

The chain links TRBV19 to TRBJ1-6, with D possibly being TRBD1 (5 bases). Germline CDR1 LNHDA, CDR2 SQIVND (reference sequence). The CDR3 is 13 residues long. Trimming cost V 8 bases and J 6 bases, with 11 bases left between them. The CDR3 sequence: CASGSGGNSPLHF. The DNA for the CDR3 is TGTGCCAGTGGCTCCGGGGGTAATTCACCCCTCCACTTT.

This chain links TRBV6-6 with TRBJ1-5, with 8 bases fitting TRBD1. The CDR3 is 15 amino acids. CDR1 is MNHNY, CDR2 SVGAGI, per germline (reference sequence). The junction had 10 bases not matched to a gene; V was cut back by 6 bases and J by 6 bases. DNA of the CDR3: TGTGCCAGCAGCTCCGGGACAGGTTGGGGTCAGCCCCAGCATTTT. Translating it yields CASSSGTGWGQPQHF.

This chain uses TRBV12-2 with TRBJ2-7; the D call in the table, TRBD1, was not verified against the DNA. TRBV12-2 counts as a pseudogene. This CDR3 comprises 17 residues. The CDR3 is CASRLIGRGTGGSKQYF. DNA for the CDR3: TGTGCAAGTCGCTTAATAGGCCGGGGGACAGGGGGCTCGAAGCAGTACTTC.

This rearrangement joins TRBV2 to TRBJ1-2; D remains ambiguous. Germline-derived CDR1 and CDR2 are SNHLY and FYNNEI. This CDR3 has 15 residues. The V and J ends lost 3 bases and 0 bases respectively, with 11 bases between them. CDR3: CASSDSAPANYGYTF. CDR3 DNA sequence: TGTGCCAGCAGTGACTCCGCACCAGCTAACTATGGCTACACCTTC.

The J gene is TRBJ2-1, the V gene TRBV27, with 10 bases matching TRBD1. The junction had 12 bases not matched to a gene; V was cut back by 10 bases and J by 0 bases. The CDR3 has 17 amino acids. Looked up from germline, CDR1 is MNHEY and CDR2 is SMNVEV (reference sequence). The CDR3 DNA is TGTGCCACACACCGGGACAGGGGTAGGAGCTCCTACAATGAGCAGTTCTTC. Translating gives CATHRDRGRSSYNEQFF.

This clone was found once. The chain uses TRBV5-1 and TRBJ2-2, with a weak D call TRBD2 (7 bases). V lost 4 bases, J lost 1 base, and 11 bases lay in between. The germline V gene encodes CDR1 SGHRS and CDR2 YFSETQ. The length of the CDR3 is 15 residues. The CDR3 here is CASSPGGGNTGELFF. The CDR3 nucleotides read TGCGCCAGCAGCCCGGGGGGCGGGAACACCGGGGAGCTGTTTTTT.

The rearrangement joins TRBV19 to TRBJ2-1; tentative D call: TRBD1 (6 bases). The CDR3 is 13 amino acids. CDR1 is LNHDA, CDR2 SQIVND, per germline (reference sequence). V was shortened by 8 bases and J by 9 bases, with 17 bases between the two germline ends. The CDR3 protein is CASLNRVPGEQFF. CDR3 bases: TGTGCCAGTCTCAACAGGGTTCCTGGTGAGCAGTTCTTC.

CDR3 sequence: CASSLDWTASEAFF. In nucleotides, the CDR3 is TGTGCCAGCAGCTTAGATTGGACAGCCTCTGAAGCTTTCTTT. V usage is TRBV11-2 and J usage is TRBJ1-1; TRBD1 might be the D (6 bases). The V end was cut by 0 bases, the J end by 6 bases, with 11 bases between. Germline V gene data show CDR1 as SGHAT and CDR2 as FQNNGV. The CDR3 spans 14 residues.

The V and J genes are TRBV25-1 and TRBJ1-5; TRBD1 is a possible D gene (6 bases). The V and J ends lost 6 bases and 4 bases respectively, with 16 bases between them. CDR3 length: 15 residues. Per germline, CDR1 MGHDK and CDR2 SYGVNS. CDR3 in amino acids: CASSRSGGGNQPQHF. Here the CDR3 DNA reads TGTGCCAGCAGCCGATCGGGGGGCGGTAATCAGCCCCAGCATTTT.

This clone was observed once. The chain is built from TRBV27 and TRBJ2-3, with TRBD2 matching over 7 bases. The trim removed 2 bases at V and 9 bases at J, leaving 14 bases unmatched. CDR3 length: 16 residues. Germline V CDR1 and CDR2: MNHEY, SMNVEV (reference sequence). The CDR3 spells CASSLRGGRIGSTQYF. The CDR3 DNA sequence: TGTGCCAGCAGTTTAAGGGGCGGGAGAATAGGAAGCACGCAGTATTTT.

This chain connects TRBV7-6 to TRBJ2-1, with D maybe TRBD2 (7 bases). With 3 bases removed from V and 1 base from J, the gap between germline ends came to 10 bases. Germline V CDR1 and CDR2: SGHVS, FNYEAQ. The CDR3 has 15 residues. This CDR3 reads CASSLEGGSYNEQFF. DNA of the CDR3: TGTGCCAGCAGCTTGGAGGGGGGGTCCTACAATGAGCAGTTCTTC.

This chain connects TRBV9 to TRBJ1-6, with a tentative D call TRBD1 (5 bases). V was shortened by 3 bases and J by 4 bases, with 20 bases between the two germline ends. Germline V gene lookup returns CDR1 SGDLS and CDR2 YYNGEE. The CDR3 loop spans 18 amino acids. CDR3 in DNA: TGTGCCAGCAGCGCCGAGGGAGGGGCTCGGGTATATAATTCACCCCTCCACTTT. It encodes CASSAEGGARVYNSPLHF.

J is TRBJ2-5 and V is TRBV7-8; the match to TRBD2 covers 8 bases. The CDR3 length is 15 residues. CDR1 is SGHVS, CDR2 FQNEAQ, per germline. With 5 bases clipped from V and 1 base from J, the junction kept 6 bases outside the gene matches. CDR3 DNA: TGTGCCAGCAGCCCCCTTGGGACTAGCCAAGAGACCCAGTACTTC. Its translation: CASSPLGTSQETQYF. The variable domain in full, completed from reference TRBV7-8 and TRBJ2-5, reads GAGVSQSPRYKVAKRGQDVALRCDPISGHVSLFWYQQALGQGPEFLTYFQNEAQLDKSGLPSDRFFAERPEGSVSTLKIQRTQQEDSAVYLCASSPLGTSQETQYFGPGTRLLVL.

The V call is TRBV19, the J call TRBJ2-5, with a possible D match to TRBD1 (6 bases). V shed 7 bases and J shed 4 bases, with 19 bases lying between them. The V gene's germline CDR1 is LNHDA and CDR2 SQIVND (reference sequence). The CDR3 sequence is 15 residues long. This CDR3 reads CASTGSGAFVETQYF. The CDR3 nucleotides are TGTGCCAGTACCGGCTCAGGGGCCTTTGTAGAGACCCAGTACTTC.

The chain links TRBV28 to TRBJ1-4; 9 nucleotides align to TRBD1. Germline V gene data show CDR1 as MDHEN and CDR2 as SYDVKM. V gave up 6 bases and J gave up 7 bases; unmatched junction bases: 6. The CDR3 is 14 residues long. The CDR3 bases are TGTGCCAGCAGACCGGGACAGGGCGGTGAAAAACTGTTTTTT. Translating it yields CASRPGQGGEKLFF.

The chain employs TRBV7-6 and TRBJ2-1; maybe TRBD1 (6 bases). This CDR3 has 14 residues. V lost 5 bases and J lost 9, with 17 bases in between. CDR1 is SGHVS and CDR2 is FNYEAQ in the germline V gene. The CDR3 bases are TGTGCCAGCAGCCCAAGGGGGATCGGTGTTGAGCAGTTCTTC. Its translation: CASSPRGIGVEQFF.

V is TRBV7-9 and J is TRBJ2-3; 12 nucleotides line up with TRBD2. CDR1 and CDR2 from the germline V gene are SEHNR and FQNEAQ (reference sequence). Trimming at V came to 8 bases and at J to 8 bases, leaving 8 bases not matched to a gene. The CDR3 is 14 amino acids. CDR3 protein: CASPGLAGAGTQYF. Here the CDR3 DNA reads TGTGCCAGCCCGGGACTAGCGGGTGCGGGTACGCAGTATTTT.

The chain employs TRBV4-3 and TRBJ2-2, with TRBD2 identical over 12 bases. The germline gives CDR1 LGHNA, CDR2 YSLEER. The CDR3 is made up of 17 amino acids. The V gene end was trimmed by 1 base and the J gene end by 7 bases; junction bases not matched to a gene: 7. CDR3 region: CASSQGASGRVGGELFF. The CDR3, as DNA: TGCGCCAGCAGCCAAGGAGCTAGCGGGAGGGTTGGCGGGGAGCTGTTTTTT.

Only one count was recorded for this clone. The rearrangement uses TRBV5-1 and TRBJ2-7; D is perhaps TRBD2 (6 bases). V shed 4 bases and J shed 0 bases, with 20 bases lying between them. The CDR3 has 17 residues. The germline gives CDR1 SGHRS, CDR2 YFSETQ. The CDR3 nucleotides read TGCGCCAGCAGCGTAGGATCCGTGCGGGGCCTCTCCTACGAGCAGTACTTC. This encodes CASSVGSVRGLSYEQYF. Using reference TRBV5-1 and TRBJ2-7 for the parts outside the CDR3, the full variable domain is KAGVTQTPRYLIKTRGQQVTLSCSPISGHRSVSWYQQTPGQGLQFLFEYFSETQRNKGNFPGRFSGRQFSNSRSEMNVSTLELGDSALYLCASSVGSVRGLSYEQYFGPGTRLTVT.

This rearrangement joins TRBV6-5 to TRBJ2-5, with no clear D. V was trimmed by 4 bases and J by 1 base, leaving 13 bases between them. The germline gives CDR1 MNHEY, CDR2 SVGAGI. The CDR3 is 15 residues long. CDR3 loop: CASSLSPFGQETQYF. CDR3 sequence (DNA): TGTGCCAGCAGTTTAAGCCCTTTTGGCCAAGAGACCCAGTACTTC.

V and J are TRBV5-6 and TRBJ1-1; TRBD1 aligns across 8 bases. From germline, CDR1 is SGHDT and CDR2 YYEEEE. The CDR3 extends over 16 amino acids. The V gene end was trimmed by 2 bases and the J gene end by 5 bases; junction bases not matched to a gene: 11. In DNA form, the CDR3 reads TGTGCCAGCAGCTTCTCGACCGGGACAGGTGAGACTGAAGCTTTCTTT. It translates to CASSFSTGTGETEAFF.

The V and J genes are TRBV21-1 and TRBJ1-5. TRBV21-1 is reported as a pseudogene. The length of the CDR3 is 17 residues. The CDR3 spells CASSKEVPGSVNQPQHF. In DNA, the CDR3 is TGTGCCAGCAGCAAAGAAGTCCCCGGGTCCGTGAATCAGCCCCAGCATTTT.

The rearrangement joins TRBV7-9 to TRBJ2-1; 7 bases agree with TRBD1. The CDR3 contains 15 residues. V dropped 5 bases and J dropped 2; count of bases not matched to a gene: 6. Germline CDR1 reads SEHNR; CDR2 reads FQNEAQ (reference sequence). This chain's CDR3 is CASSKGQAAYNEQFF. The CDR3 nucleotides read TGTGCCAGCAGCAAAGGACAGGCCGCCTACAATGAGCAGTTCTTC.

V gene TRBV6-4 combines with J gene TRBJ1-1, with TRBD1 identical over 7 bases. Germline loops: CDR1 MRHNA, CDR2 SNTAGT. The CDR3 length is 14 residues. V dropped 5 bases and J dropped 1; count of bases not matched to a gene: 4. In DNA form, the CDR3 reads TGTGCCAGCAGTCCCGGGACAGCGAACACTGAAGCTTTCTTT. It is translated as CASSPGTANTEAFF.